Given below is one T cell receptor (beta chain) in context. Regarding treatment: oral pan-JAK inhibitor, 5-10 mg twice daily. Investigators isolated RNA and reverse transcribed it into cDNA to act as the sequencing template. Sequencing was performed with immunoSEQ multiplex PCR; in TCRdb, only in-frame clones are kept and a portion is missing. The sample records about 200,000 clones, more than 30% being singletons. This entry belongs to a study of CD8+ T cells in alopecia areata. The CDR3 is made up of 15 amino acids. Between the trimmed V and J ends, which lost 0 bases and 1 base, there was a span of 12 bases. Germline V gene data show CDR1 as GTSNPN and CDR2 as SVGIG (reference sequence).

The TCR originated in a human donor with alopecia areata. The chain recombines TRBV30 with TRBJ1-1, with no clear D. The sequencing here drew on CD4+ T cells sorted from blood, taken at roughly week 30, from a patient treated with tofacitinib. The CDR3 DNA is TGTGCCTGGAGTGTACAACTACGGAAGAACACTGAAGCTTTCTTT. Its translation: CAWSVQLRKNTEAFF.